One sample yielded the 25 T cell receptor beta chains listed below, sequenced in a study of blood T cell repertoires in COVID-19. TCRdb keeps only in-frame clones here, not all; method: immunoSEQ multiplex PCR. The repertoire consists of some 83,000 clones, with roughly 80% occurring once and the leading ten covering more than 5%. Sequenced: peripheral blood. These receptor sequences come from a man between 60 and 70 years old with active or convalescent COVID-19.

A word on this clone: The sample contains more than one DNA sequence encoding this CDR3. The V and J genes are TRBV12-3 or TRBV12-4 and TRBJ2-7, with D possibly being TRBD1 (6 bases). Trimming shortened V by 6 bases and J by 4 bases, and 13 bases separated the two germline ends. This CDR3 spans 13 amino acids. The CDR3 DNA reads TGTGCCAGCAGGCCCACAGGGACGTACGAGCAGTACTTC. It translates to CASRPTGTYEQYF.

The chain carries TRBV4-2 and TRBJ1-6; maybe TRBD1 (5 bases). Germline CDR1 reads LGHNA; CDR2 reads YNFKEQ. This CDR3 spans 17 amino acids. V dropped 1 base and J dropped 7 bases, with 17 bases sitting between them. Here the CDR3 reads CASSQGGLAAENSPLHF. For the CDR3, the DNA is TGTGCCAGCAGCCAAGGGGGGTTAGCGGCGGAGAATTCACCCCTCCACTTT.

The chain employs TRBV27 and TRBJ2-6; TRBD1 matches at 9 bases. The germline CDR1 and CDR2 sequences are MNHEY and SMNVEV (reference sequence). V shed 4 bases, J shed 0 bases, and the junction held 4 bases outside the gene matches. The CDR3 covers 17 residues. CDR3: CASSSGQGRSGANVLTF. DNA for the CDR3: TGTGCCAGCAGTTCGGGACAGGGCCGCTCTGGGGCCAACGTCCTGACTTTC.

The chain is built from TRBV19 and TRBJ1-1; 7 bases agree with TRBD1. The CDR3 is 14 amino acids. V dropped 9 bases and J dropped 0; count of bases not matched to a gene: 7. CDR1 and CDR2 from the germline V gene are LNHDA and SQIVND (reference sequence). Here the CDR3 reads CASKQGIMNTEAFF. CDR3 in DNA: TGTGCCAGCAAACAGGGGATCATGAACACTGAAGCTTTCTTT.

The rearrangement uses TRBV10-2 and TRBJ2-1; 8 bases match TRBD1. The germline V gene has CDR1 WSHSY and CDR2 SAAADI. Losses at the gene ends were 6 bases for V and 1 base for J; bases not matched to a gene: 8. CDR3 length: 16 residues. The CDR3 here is CASRGGQGKSYNEQFF. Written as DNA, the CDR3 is TGCGCCAGCAGGGGAGGACAGGGAAAATCCTACAATGAGCAGTTCTTC.

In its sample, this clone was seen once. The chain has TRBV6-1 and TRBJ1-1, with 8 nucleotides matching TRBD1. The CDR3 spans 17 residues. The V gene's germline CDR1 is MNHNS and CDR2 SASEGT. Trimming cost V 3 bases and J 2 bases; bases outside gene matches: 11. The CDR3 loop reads CASSDPRTGLSNTEAFF. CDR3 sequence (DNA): TGTGCCAGCAGTGATCCAAGGACAGGGCTTTCAAACACTGAAGCTTTCTTT.

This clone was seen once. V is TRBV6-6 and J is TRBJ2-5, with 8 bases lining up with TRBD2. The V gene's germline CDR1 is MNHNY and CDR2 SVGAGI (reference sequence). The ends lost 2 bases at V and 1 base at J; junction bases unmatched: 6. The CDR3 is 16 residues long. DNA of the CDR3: TGTGCCAGCAGTTACGGGGCGGGGGGACGCCAAGAGACCCAGTACTTC. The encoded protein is CASSYGAGGRQETQYF.

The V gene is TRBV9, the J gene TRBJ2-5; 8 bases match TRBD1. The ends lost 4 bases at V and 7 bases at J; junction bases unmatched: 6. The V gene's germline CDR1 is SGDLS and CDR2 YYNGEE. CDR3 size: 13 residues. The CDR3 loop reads CASSPLQGGTQYF. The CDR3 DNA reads TGTGCCAGCAGCCCTTTACAGGGGGGGACCCAGTACTTC.

The CDR3 region has the DNA TGTGCCAGCAGCCAAGATCGACAGCAGCCCCAGCATTTT. Its translation: CASSQDRQQPQHF. The chain employs TRBV14 and TRBJ1-5; the D gene is possibly TRBD1 (5 bases). The CDR3 is 13 amino acids. In germline, CDR1 is SGHDN, CDR2 FVKESK. Trimming took 0 bases from V and 7 from J, leaving 7 bases between them.

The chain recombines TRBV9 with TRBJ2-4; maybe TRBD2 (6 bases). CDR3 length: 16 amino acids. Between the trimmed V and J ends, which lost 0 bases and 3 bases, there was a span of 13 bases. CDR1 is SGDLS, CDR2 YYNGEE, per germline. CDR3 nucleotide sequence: TGTGCCAGCAGCGTAGGGGGCCAGGGAGGCAAAAACATTCAGTACTTC. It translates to CASSVGGQGGKNIQYF. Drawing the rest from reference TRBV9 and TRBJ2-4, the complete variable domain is DSGVTQTPKHLITATGQRVTLRCSPRSGDLSVYWYQQSLDQGLQFLIQYYNGEERAKGNILERFSAQQFPDLHSELNLSSLELGDSALYFCASSVGGQGGKNIQYFGAGTRLSVL.

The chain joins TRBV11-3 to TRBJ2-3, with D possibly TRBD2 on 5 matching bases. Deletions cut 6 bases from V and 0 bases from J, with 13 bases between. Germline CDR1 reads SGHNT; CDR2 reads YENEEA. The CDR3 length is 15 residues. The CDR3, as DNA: TGTGCCAGCAGTCTAAGCGGAACTAGCACAGATACGCAGTATTTT. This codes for CASSLSGTSTDTQYF. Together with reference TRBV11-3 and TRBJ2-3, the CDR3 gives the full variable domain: EAGVVQSPRYKIIEKKQPVAFWCNPISGHNTLYWYLQNLGQGPELLIRYENEEAVDDSQLPKDRFSAERLKGVDSTLKIQPAELGDSAVYLCASSLSGTSTDTQYFGPGTRLTVL.

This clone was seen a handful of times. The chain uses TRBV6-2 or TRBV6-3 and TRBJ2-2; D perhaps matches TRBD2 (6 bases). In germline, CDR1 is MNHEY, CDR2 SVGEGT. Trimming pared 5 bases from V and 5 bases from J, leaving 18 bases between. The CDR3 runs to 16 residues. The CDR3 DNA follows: TGTGCCAGCAGTCGTGGGTGGCCGGAGGGAACCGGGGAGCTGTTTTTT. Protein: CASSRGWPEGTGELFF.

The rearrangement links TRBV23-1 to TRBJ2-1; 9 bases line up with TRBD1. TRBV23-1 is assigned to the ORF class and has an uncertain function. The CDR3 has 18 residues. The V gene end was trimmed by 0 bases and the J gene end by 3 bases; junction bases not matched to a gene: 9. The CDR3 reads CASSQSPRRTGDYNEQFF. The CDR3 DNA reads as TGCGCCAGCAGTCAATCACCCCGGCGGACAGGGGACTACAATGAGCAGTTCTTC.

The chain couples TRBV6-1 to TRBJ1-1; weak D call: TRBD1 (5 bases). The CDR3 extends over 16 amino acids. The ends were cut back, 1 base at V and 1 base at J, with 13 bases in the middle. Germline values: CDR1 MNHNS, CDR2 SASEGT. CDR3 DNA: TGTGCCAGCAGTGAAGTCGCCGGGGGACCGAACACTGAAGCTTTCTTT. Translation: CASSEVAGGPNTEAFF.

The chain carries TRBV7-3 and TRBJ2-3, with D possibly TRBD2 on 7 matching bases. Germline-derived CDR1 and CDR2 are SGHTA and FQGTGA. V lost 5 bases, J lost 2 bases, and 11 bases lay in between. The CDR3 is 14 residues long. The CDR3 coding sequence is TGTGCCAGCAGCCCACGGGGGGCCACAGATACGCAGTATTTT. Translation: CASSPRGATDTQYF.

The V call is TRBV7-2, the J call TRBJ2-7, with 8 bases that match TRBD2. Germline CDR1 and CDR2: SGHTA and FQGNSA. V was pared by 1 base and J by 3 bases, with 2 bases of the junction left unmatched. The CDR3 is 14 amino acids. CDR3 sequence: CASSLVGGDYEQYF. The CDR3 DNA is TGTGCCAGCAGCTTAGTCGGGGGGGACTACGAGCAGTACTTC.

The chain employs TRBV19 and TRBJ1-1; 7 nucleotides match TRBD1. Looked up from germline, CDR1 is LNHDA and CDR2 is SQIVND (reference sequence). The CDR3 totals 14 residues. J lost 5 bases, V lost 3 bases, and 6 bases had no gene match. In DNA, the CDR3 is TGTGCCAGTAGTATTCCAGGGGGGAGAACTGAAGCTTTCTTT. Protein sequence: CASSIPGGRTEAFF.

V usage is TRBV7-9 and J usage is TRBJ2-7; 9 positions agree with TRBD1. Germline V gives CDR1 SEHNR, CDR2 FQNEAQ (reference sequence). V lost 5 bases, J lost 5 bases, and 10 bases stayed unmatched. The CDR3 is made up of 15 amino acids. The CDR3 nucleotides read TGTGCCAGCAGCGCGGTACAGGGGGCTGGCCACGAGCAGTACTTC. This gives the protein CASSAVQGAGHEQYF.

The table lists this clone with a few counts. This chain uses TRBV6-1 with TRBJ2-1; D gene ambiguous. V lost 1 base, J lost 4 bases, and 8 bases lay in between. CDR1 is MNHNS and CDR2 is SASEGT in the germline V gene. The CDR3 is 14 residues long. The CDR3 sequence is CASSEGSGYNEQFF. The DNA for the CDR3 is TGTGCCAGCAGTGAAGGCTCCGGGTACAATGAGCAGTTCTTC.

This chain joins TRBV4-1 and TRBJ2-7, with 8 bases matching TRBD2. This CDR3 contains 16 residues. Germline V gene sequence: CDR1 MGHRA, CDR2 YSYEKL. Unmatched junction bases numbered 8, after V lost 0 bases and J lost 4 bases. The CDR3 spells CASSQDGVAGSYEQYF. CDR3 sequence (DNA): TGCGCCAGCAGCCAAGATGGAGTAGCGGGGTCTTACGAGCAGTACTTC.

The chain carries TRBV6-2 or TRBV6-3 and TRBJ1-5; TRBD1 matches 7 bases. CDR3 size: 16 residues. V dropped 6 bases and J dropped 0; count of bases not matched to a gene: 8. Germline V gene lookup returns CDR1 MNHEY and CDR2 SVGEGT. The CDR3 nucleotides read TGTGCCAGCAGCTCAAGGGGGACAGTTAGCAATCAGCCCCAGCATTTT. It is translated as CASSSRGTVSNQPQHF.

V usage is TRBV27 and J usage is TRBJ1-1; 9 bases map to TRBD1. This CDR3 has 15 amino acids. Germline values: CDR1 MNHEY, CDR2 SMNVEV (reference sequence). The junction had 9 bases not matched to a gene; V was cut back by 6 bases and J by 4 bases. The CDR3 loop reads CASSSFGTGSTEAFF. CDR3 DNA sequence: TGTGCCAGCAGCTCTTTCGGGACAGGGTCCACTGAAGCTTTCTTT.

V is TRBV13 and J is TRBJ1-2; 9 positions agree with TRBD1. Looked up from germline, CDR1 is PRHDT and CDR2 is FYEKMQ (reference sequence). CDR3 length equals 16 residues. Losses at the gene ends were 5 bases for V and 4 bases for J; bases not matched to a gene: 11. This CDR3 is CASSHTGGRRTYGYTF. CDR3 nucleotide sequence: TGTGCCAGCAGCCACACAGGGGGCCGTCGGACCTATGGCTACACCTTC.

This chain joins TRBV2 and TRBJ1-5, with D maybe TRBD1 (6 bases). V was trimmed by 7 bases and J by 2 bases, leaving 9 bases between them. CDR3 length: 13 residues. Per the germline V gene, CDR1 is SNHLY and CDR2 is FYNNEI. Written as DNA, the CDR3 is TGTGCCAGCAATTACAGGGGCAATCAGCCCCAGCATTTT. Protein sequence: CASNYRGNQPQHF.

The CDR3 loop reads CASSRDRVTLDEQYF. The CDR3 DNA sequence: TGTGCCAGCTCACGAGACAGGGTCACTCTGGACGAGCAGTACTTC. The chain links TRBV18 to TRBJ2-7, with TRBD1 identical over 7 bases. V lost 4 bases, J lost 5 bases, and 11 bases stayed unmatched. The CDR3 extends over 15 amino acids. CDR1 and CDR2 from the germline V gene are KGHSH and LQKENI.